This TCR beta chain was captured by sequencing in a study of human T cells and chemical hapten exposure. Study-level findings and limits: More PT1 expanded TCRs went with higher patch test scores.

Unique molecular identifiers were attached to individual cDNA molecules during library preparation. Study processing details: Samples contained a median of about 96,000 TCRs, with a range of about 23,224 to 700,000. TCRdb re-called the RACE reads with MiXCR, one entry per CDR3 protein. The V and J calls, along with clone size, are taken from TCRdb and not from the paper's own processing. Of around 150,000 distinct CDR3 sequences listed, 25% to 30% are singletons. This clonotype showed up just once. Its antigen is not known. Stated time point: patch test 3, about 24 weeks after DPC sensitization. Treatment defined: therapeutic diphenylcyclopropenone sensitization with weekly scalp DPC. Per germline, CDR1 SGHRS and CDR2 YFSETQ. V shed 4 bases and J 8 bases; nucleotides not matched to a gene: 14. The CDR3 contains 16 residues.

Specimen: whole blood, collected in connection with sensitization to the hapten diphenylcyclopropenone (DPC). The chain combines TRBV5-1 with TRBJ1-2; 10 bases agree with TRBD1. The receptor was derived from a woman between 18 and 29 years old with alopecia areata. Some clones in this sample may be carry-over from other donors' samples. The CDR3 DNA reads as TGCGCCAGCAGCCCCGACGGGACAGGGGCACTAAGGGGCTACACCTTC. Its translation: CASSPDGTGALRGYTF.